This T cell receptor (beta chain) stems from a study of cytomegalovirus exposure and HLA in healthy donors. The PCR employed 60 Vbeta primers together with 13 Jbeta primers. Sequenced by immunoSEQ multiplex PCR; TCRdb stores in-frame clones only, minus some. Of about 120,000 clones in the sample, approximately 80% were seen once. The V end was cut by 2 bases, the J end by 2 bases, with 11 bases between. The germline gives CDR1 MNHEY, CDR2 SVGAGI. The CDR3 covers 15 residues. This TCR was sampled from a man in his forties in good health and CMV-seropositive. Material for sequencing was PBMCs. The chain carries TRBV6-5 and TRBJ2-3, with a possible D match to TRBD1 (6 bases). The CDR3 region is CASSYLRGTTDTQYF. CDR3 bases: TGTGCCAGCAGTTACCTGAGGGGGACCACAGATACGCAGTATTTT.